This is a list of T cell receptor beta chains from one sample in a study of OX40 agonist ivuxolimab in advanced cancers. This table comes from immunoSEQ multiplex PCR, and its TCRdb copy is limited to in-frame clones, with some not included. In the table there are under 40,000 clones, about 90% of which are singletons. The sequences come from CD4+ or CD8+ T cells sorted from blood, collected in a trial of the OX40 agonist ivuxolimab. These receptors were obtained from an adult with an advanced solid tumor such as melanoma, head and neck, liver or kidney cancer. CDR3s include the opening cysteine and the closing phenylalanine or tryptophan. A D gene is named only where the DNA matches it firmly. Part of the rows lack a size; the others show once, few, many or a class for expanded clones.

d_gene: TRBD2
abundance: .
j_gene: TRBJ2-5
v_gene: TRBV6-5
CDR3nt: TGTGCCAGCAGTTACACGGGGGGGGGCCAAGAGACCCAGTACTTC
CDR3aa: CASSYTGGGQETQYF

d_gene: TRBD2
abundance: .
j_gene: TRBJ2-7
v_gene: TRBV13
CDR3nt: TGTGCCAGCAGCTTGGCCGGGGGGGCCTCCTACGAGCAGTACTTC
CDR3aa: CASSLAGGASYEQYF

d_gene: .
abundance: .
j_gene: TRBJ2-1
v_gene: TRBV7-9
CDR3nt: TGTGCCAGCAGTTCCCCCATCCGCCTAGGGCAGTTCTTC
CDR3aa: CASSSPIRLGQFF

d_gene: .
abundance: few
j_gene: TRBJ1-1
v_gene: TRBV30
CDR3nt: TGTGCCTGGAGTGTGGCGGGGCTGAACACTGAAGCTTTCTTT
CDR3aa: CAWSVAGLNTEAFF

d_gene: TRBD2
abundance: .
j_gene: TRBJ2-1
v_gene: TRBV27
CDR3nt: TGTGCCAGCAGTTTCGCTAGCGGGGGGGATTACAATGAGCAGTTCTTC
CDR3aa: CASSFASGGDYNEQFF

d_gene: TRBD2
abundance: .
j_gene: TRBJ2-3
v_gene: TRBV7-9
CDR3nt: TGTGCCAGCAGCTCTGGGGGACTAGTGACAGATACGCAGTATTTT
CDR3aa: CASSSGGLVTDTQYF

d_gene: TRBD2
abundance: .
j_gene: TRBJ2-1
v_gene: TRBV6-4
CDR3nt: TGTGCCAGCAGTGACGGGGGGGCCTACAATGAGCAGTTCTTC
CDR3aa: CASSDGGAYNEQFF

d_gene: TRBD2
abundance: .
j_gene: TRBJ2-3
v_gene: TRBV2
CDR3nt: TGTGCCAGCAGACCCTACGGGGGGGGCCGCACAGATACGCAGTATTTT
CDR3aa: CASRPYGGGRTDTQYF

d_gene: .
abundance: .
j_gene: TRBJ2-2
v_gene: TRBV4-3
CDR3nt: TGCGCCAGCAGCCAAGTCCGAAACACGGAGCTGTTTTTT
CDR3aa: CASSQVRNTELFF

d_gene: .
abundance: once
j_gene: TRBJ2-7
v_gene: TRBV6-4
CDR3nt: TGTGCCAGCAGTGAATGGGTGCGCTACGAGCAGTACTTC
CDR3aa: CASSEWVRYEQYF

d_gene: .
abundance: .
j_gene: TRBJ2-1
v_gene: TRBV4-1
CDR3nt: TGCGCCAGCAGCCAGATTGTCTCAGGGGATACATACAATGAGCAGTTCTTC
CDR3aa: CASSQIVSGDTYNEQFF

d_gene: TRBD1
abundance: few
j_gene: TRBJ1-5
v_gene: TRBV11-2
CDR3nt: TGTGCCAGCAGCCTAGGGGACAGTAATCAGCCCCAGCATTTT
CDR3aa: CASSLGDSNQPQHF

d_gene: .
abundance: .
j_gene: TRBJ1-1
v_gene: TRBV5-1
CDR3nt: TGCGCCAGCAGCCTCACCGGAGACGGGACTGAAGCTTTCTTT
CDR3aa: CASSLTGDGTEAFF

d_gene: .
abundance: .
j_gene: TRBJ2-7
v_gene: TRBV11-3
CDR3nt: TGTGCCAGCAGCTCGTACCATTCCTACGAGCAGTACTTC
CDR3aa: CASSSYHSYEQYF

d_gene: .
abundance: few
j_gene: TRBJ1-1
v_gene: TRBV4-2
CDR3nt: TGTGCCAGCAGCCAATACGAGAAATTGAGGCCTGAAGCTTTCTTT
CDR3aa: CASSQYEKLRPEAFF

d_gene: .
abundance: once
j_gene: TRBJ2-7
v_gene: TRBV4-3
CDR3nt: TGCGCCAGCAGCCCCTCGACCGTCTCATTCTACGAGCAGTACTTC
CDR3aa: CASSPSTVSFYEQYF

d_gene: TRBD2
abundance: .
j_gene: TRBJ2-1
v_gene: TRBV4-1
CDR3nt: TGCGCCAGCAGCCAAGAAAAGCGGGGGGGGTTTCTATACAATGAGCAGTTCTTC
CDR3aa: CASSQEKRGGFLYNEQFF

d_gene: .
abundance: .
j_gene: TRBJ2-7
v_gene: TRBV4-1
CDR3nt: TGCGCCAGCAGCCAAGGAACGCTTGAAAGCTCCTACGAGCAGTACTTC
CDR3aa: CASSQGTLESSYEQYF

d_gene: .
abundance: once
j_gene: TRBJ2-1
v_gene: TRBV4-1
CDR3nt: TGCGCCAGCAGCCAAGAGTCACAAAAGCAGTTCTTC
CDR3aa: CASSQESQKQFF

d_gene: .
abundance: .
j_gene: TRBJ2-1
v_gene: TRBV7-2
CDR3nt: TGTGCCAGCAGCTTAGTCCTGGGAGATGAGCAGTTCTTC
CDR3aa: CASSLVLGDEQFF

d_gene: .
abundance: .
j_gene: TRBJ2-7
v_gene: TRBV6-5
CDR3nt: TGTGCCAGCGGTCAGGCCGAGCAGTACTTC
CDR3aa: CASGQAEQYF

d_gene: .
abundance: .
j_gene: TRBJ1-5
v_gene: TRBV11-2
CDR3nt: TGTGCCAGCAGCTTAGATTTTCGGCGGGAGACCAATCAGCCCCAGCATTTT
CDR3aa: CASSLDFRRETNQPQHF

d_gene: TRBD1
abundance: .
j_gene: TRBJ1-4
v_gene: TRBV15
CDR3nt: TGTGCCACCAGCAGAGATCCGGAATCCGGGACAGGTTCCCTTAATGAAAAACTGTTTTTT
CDR3aa: CATSRDPESGTGSLNEKLFF

d_gene: TRBD2
abundance: .
j_gene: TRBJ2-2
v_gene: TRBV6-5
CDR3nt: TGTGCCAGCAGTTACACCCTAGCGGGGGGCACCGGGGAGCTGTTTTTT
CDR3aa: CASSYTLAGGTGELFF

d_gene: .
abundance: .
j_gene: TRBJ2-5
v_gene: TRBV11-2
CDR3nt: TGTGCCAGCAGCTTAGTCGGTACGGAAGAGACCCAGTACTTC
CDR3aa: CASSLVGTEETQYF

d_gene: .
abundance: .
j_gene: TRBJ1-1
v_gene: TRBV5-6
CDR3nt: TGTGCCAGCACCCAATCTCACAGGGAGCACACTGAAGCTTTCTTT
CDR3aa: CASTQSHREHTEAFF

d_gene: TRBD1
abundance: .
j_gene: TRBJ2-3
v_gene: TRBV9
CDR3nt: TGTGCCAGCAGCCCCACAGGGGGCGCAGGAGATACGCAGTATTTT
CDR3aa: CASSPTGGAGDTQYF

d_gene: .
abundance: .
j_gene: TRBJ1-5
v_gene: TRBV19
CDR3nt: TGTGCCAGTAGTATAGGGGGTAGTAATCAGCCCCAGCATTTT
CDR3aa: CASSIGGSNQPQHF

d_gene: .
abundance: .
j_gene: TRBJ1-5
v_gene: TRBV10-3
CDR3nt: TGTGCCATCAGCCCTAGCAATCAGCCCCAGCATTTT
CDR3aa: CAISPSNQPQHF

d_gene: .
abundance: .
j_gene: TRBJ2-7
v_gene: TRBV7-9
CDR3nt: TGTGCCAGCACAACTGGGTCTCTGTACGAGCAGTACTTC
CDR3aa: CASTTGSLYEQYF

d_gene: .
abundance: .
j_gene: TRBJ2-3
v_gene: TRBV7-2
CDR3nt: TGTGCCAGCAGCTTAGGAAGTTGGGCAGCTAGCACAGATACGCAGTATTTT
CDR3aa: CASSLGSWAASTDTQYF

d_gene: .
abundance: .
j_gene: TRBJ2-7
v_gene: TRBV29-1
CDR3nt: TGCAGCGTTGAAGGTTCCAATTACGAGCAGTACTTC
CDR3aa: CSVEGSNYEQYF

d_gene: TRBD1
abundance: .
j_gene: TRBJ2-5
v_gene: TRBV7-9
CDR3nt: TGTGCCAGCAGACCAAAGACAGGGGCCGAGACCCAGTACTTC
CDR3aa: CASRPKTGAETQYF

d_gene: TRBD2
abundance: .
j_gene: TRBJ2-3
v_gene: TRBV7-9
CDR3nt: TGTGCCAGCAGCTTATTTCCAGCGGGGGGCGGGGATACGCAGTATTTT
CDR3aa: CASSLFPAGGGDTQYF

d_gene: TRBD2
abundance: .
j_gene: TRBJ2-2
v_gene: TRBV30
CDR3nt: TGTGCCCGGAGCGGAGGCCTAGCGGGGGTGAGCGGGGAGCTGTTTTTT
CDR3aa: CARSGGLAGVSGELFF

d_gene: .
abundance: .
j_gene: TRBJ2-7
v_gene: TRBV9
CDR3nt: TGTGCCAGCAGCGCCCCGGGAGGGACAGGGTCATACGAGCAGTACTTC
CDR3aa: CASSAPGGTGSYEQYF

d_gene: .
abundance: once
j_gene: TRBJ2-2
v_gene: TRBV4-1
CDR3nt: TGCGCCAGCAGCCAAAGGGAGAACACCGGGGAGCTGTTTTTT
CDR3aa: CASSQRENTGELFF

d_gene: .
abundance: .
j_gene: TRBJ2-7
v_gene: TRBV18
CDR3nt: TGTGCCAGCTCACGAACATCCGGGACGGAGAGCTCCTACGAGCAGTACTTC
CDR3aa: CASSRTSGTESSYEQYF

d_gene: .
abundance: .
j_gene: TRBJ1-1
v_gene: TRBV5-1
CDR3nt: TGCGCCAGCAGCTTGGGTGGGGGTTGGACTGAAGCTTTCTTT
CDR3aa: CASSLGGGWTEAFF

d_gene: .
abundance: .
j_gene: TRBJ1-6
v_gene: TRBV7-9
CDR3nt: TGTGCCAGCAGCCCCGAAGAAGGGGCCTATAATTCACCCCTCCACTTT
CDR3aa: CASSPEEGAYNSPLHF

d_gene: .
abundance: once
j_gene: TRBJ1-2
v_gene: TRBV9
CDR3nt: TGTGCCAGCAGCGTTCACGCAGGGCCCATTAACTATGGCTACACCTTC
CDR3aa: CASSVHAGPINYGYTF

d_gene: .
abundance: .
j_gene: TRBJ2-1
v_gene: TRBV7-2
CDR3nt: TGTGCCAGCAGCGGCTCCTACAATGAGCAGTTCTTC
CDR3aa: CASSGSYNEQFF